The 16 T cell receptor beta chains below all came from one sample that was sequenced in a study of T cell responses to AZD1222 COVID-19 vaccine. Profiled with immunoSEQ multiplex PCR; TCRdb holds only in-frame clones, not every one. The sample contains some 150,000 clones, roughly 93% of which appear only once. The specimen was peripheral blood, collected on day 0 of AZD1222 vaccination. Every receptor here comes from an adult in good health.

This chain uses TRBV5-1 with TRBJ1-4; 12 bases line up with TRBD1. The junction had 9 bases not matched to a gene; V was cut back by 4 bases and J by 8 bases. The CDR3 is 16 amino acids. From germline, CDR1 is SGHRS and CDR2 YFSETQ. For the CDR3, the DNA is TGCGCCAGCAGCCCCGGGACAGGGGGCATCGAGGAAAAACTGTTTTTT. Protein product: CASSPGTGGIEEKLFF. The variable domain in full, with the rest retrieved from reference TRBV5-1 and TRBJ1-4, is KAGVTQTPRYLIKTRGQQVTLSCSPISGHRSVSWYQQTPGQGLQFLFEYFSETQRNKGNFPGRFSGRQFSNSRSEMNVSTLELGDSALYLCASSPGTGGIEEKLFFGSGTQLSVL.

The chain recombines TRBV3-1 (or the pseudogene TRBV3-2) with TRBJ1-1, with 7 bases that match TRBD1. This CDR3 region has 16 residues. CDR1 LGHDT and CDR2 YNNKEL come from the germline V gene (reference sequence). The V segment lost 4 bases and the J segment 10 bases; nucleotides outside the gene matches: 18. DNA of the CDR3: TGTGCCAGCAGCCGAGCCGAAAGGGGGCCGCGGGTGGGAGCTTTCTTT. Translating it yields CASSRAERGPRVGAFF.

This chain joins TRBV3-1 (or the pseudogene TRBV3-2) and TRBJ1-1, with D maybe TRBD1 (5 bases). Germline CDR1 reads LGHDT; CDR2 reads YNNKEL (reference sequence). V was clipped by 0 bases and J by 4 bases, with 15 bases between them. This CDR3 spans 16 amino acids. The CDR3 DNA reads TGTGCCAGCAGCCAAGATTTGGGGGGGAGGGGCACTGAAGCTTTCTTT. Translated: CASSQDLGGRGTEAFF.

This clone appeared once. The chain combines TRBV7-3 with TRBJ2-1, with 13 bases identical to TRBD2. Germline V CDR1 and CDR2: SGHTA, FQGTGA. This CDR3 is built from 16 residues. V shed 5 bases, J shed 13 bases, and the junction held 14 bases outside the gene matches. The CDR3 DNA reads as TGTGCCAGCAGCCCCATAGCCCCGGGACTAGCGGGAACTCAGTTCTTC. Translated, it gives CASSPIAPGLAGTQFF.

This chain connects TRBV7-8 to TRBJ2-5; D gene ambiguous. Between the trimmed V and J ends, which lost 5 bases and 5 bases, there was a span of 9 bases. The germline V gene encodes CDR1 SGHVS and CDR2 FQNEAQ. The CDR3 runs 12 residues. The CDR3 protein is CASSLYRETQYF. The CDR3, as DNA: TGTGCCAGCAGCCTTTACCGGGAGACCCAGTACTTC.

The rearrangement uses TRBV5-1 and TRBJ1-2; possibly TRBD1 for D (5 bases). V was trimmed by 0 bases and J by 8 bases, leaving 17 bases between them. The CDR3 spans 15 residues. Germline V gene sequence: CDR1 SGHRS, CDR2 YFSETQ. The CDR3 here is CASSLGEEGAFGYTF. Written as DNA, the CDR3 is TGCGCCAGCAGCTTGGGAGAGGAAGGGGCCTTCGGCTACACCTTC.

V usage is TRBV5-1 and J usage is TRBJ1-6, with 7 bases matching TRBD1. Trimming took 0 bases from V and 6 from J; bases not matched to a gene: 3. Germline V gives CDR1 SGHRS, CDR2 YFSETQ. The CDR3 is 15 residues long. The CDR3 reads CASSLVQGFNSPLHF. CDR3 DNA sequence: TGCGCCAGCAGCTTGGTACAGGGGTTTAATTCACCCCTCCACTTT.

This clone showed up just once. The chain has TRBV4-1 and TRBJ2-4, with a tentative D call TRBD2 (7 bases). The germline gives CDR1 MGHRA, CDR2 YSYEKL. This CDR3 is 18 amino acids long. Trimming cost V 4 bases and J 3 bases, with 22 bases left between them. The CDR3 DNA reads TGCGCCAGCAGCCCTGAGGGTGGAAAGGGAGGGGGCAAAAACATTCAGTACTTC. As protein: CASSPEGGKGGGKNIQYF.

CDR3: CASSLGGEDEQFF. In DNA, the CDR3 is TGTGCCAGCAGCTTAGGGGGAGAGGATGAGCAGTTCTTC. V gene TRBV11-2 combines with J gene TRBJ2-1; weak D call: TRBD2 (5 bases). This CDR3 comprises 13 residues. V lost 1 base and J 8 bases, leaving 9 bases between the germline ends. Germline CDR1 and CDR2: SGHAT and FQNNGV.

This rearrangement joins TRBV11-3 to TRBJ2-5; D ambiguous. The CDR3 spans 14 residues. Germline lookup yields CDR1 SGHNT and CDR2 YENEEA. The V gene lost 0 bases and the J gene lost 0 bases, with 5 bases spanning the gap. The CDR3 DNA is TGTGCCAGCAGCTTAGACCAGTACCAAGAGACCCAGTACTTC. Amino acid sequence: CASSLDQYQETQYF.

This clone was observed once. This chain uses TRBV25-1 with TRBJ1-6, with D possibly TRBD1 on 6 matching bases. The CDR3 consists of 14 residues. Germline V gene lookup returns CDR1 MGHDK and CDR2 SYGVNS. V was pared by 5 bases and J by 7 bases, with 12 bases between. CDR3 loop: CASSIQGGNSPLHF. The CDR3 nucleotides read TGTGCCAGCAGTATACAGGGTGGGAATTCACCCCTCCACTTT.

This clone was seen more than once but under ten times. This chain joins TRBV4-1 and TRBJ2-7, with D perhaps matching TRBD2 (6 bases). The V end lost 3 bases, the J end lost 0 bases, and 15 bases lay between the germline ends. Germline V CDR1 and CDR2: MGHRA, YSYEKL. The length of the CDR3 is 16 residues. The CDR3 sequence is CASSQSGTGSSYEQYF. DNA of the CDR3: TGCGCCAGCAGCCAGTCCGGGACTGGGAGCTCCTACGAGCAGTACTTC.

The chain combines TRBV12-3 or TRBV12-4 with TRBJ2-7; unclear D gene. CDR3 length equals 13 residues. Trimming removed 2 bases from V and 0 bases from J, with 5 bases in between. DNA of the CDR3: TGTGCCAGCAGTTTACGGCCCTCCTACGAGCAGTACTTC. Translating it yields CASSLRPSYEQYF.

V gene TRBV5-1 combines with J gene TRBJ1-2; D unclear. CDR3 length: 15 amino acids. The V and J ends lost 1 base and 4 bases respectively, with 14 bases between them. CDR1 and CDR2 (germline): SGHRS, YFSETQ. The DNA of the CDR3 is TGCGCCAGCAGCTTGATACCGGAACACATCTATGGCTACACCTTC. Residues: CASSLIPEHIYGYTF.

V gene TRBV9 combines with J gene TRBJ1-3; 8 bases match TRBD1. With 3 bases clipped from V and 0 bases from J, the junction kept 2 bases outside the gene matches. Germline V gene data show CDR1 as SGDLS and CDR2 as YYNGEE. This CDR3 region has 15 residues. CDR3 DNA sequence: TGTGCCAGCAGCGCGACAGGGGCCTCTGGAAACACCATATATTTT. Residues: CASSATGASGNTIYF.

The rearrangement uses TRBV9 and TRBJ1-2; no firm D call. V dropped 0 bases and J dropped 4 bases, with 16 bases sitting between them. Germline CDR1 reads SGDLS; CDR2 reads YYNGEE. There are 16 residues in the CDR3. The CDR3 DNA sequence: TGTGCCAGCAGCGTAGGAGGAATTCGTACCTCCTATGGCTACACCTTC. It translates to CASSVGGIRTSYGYTF.